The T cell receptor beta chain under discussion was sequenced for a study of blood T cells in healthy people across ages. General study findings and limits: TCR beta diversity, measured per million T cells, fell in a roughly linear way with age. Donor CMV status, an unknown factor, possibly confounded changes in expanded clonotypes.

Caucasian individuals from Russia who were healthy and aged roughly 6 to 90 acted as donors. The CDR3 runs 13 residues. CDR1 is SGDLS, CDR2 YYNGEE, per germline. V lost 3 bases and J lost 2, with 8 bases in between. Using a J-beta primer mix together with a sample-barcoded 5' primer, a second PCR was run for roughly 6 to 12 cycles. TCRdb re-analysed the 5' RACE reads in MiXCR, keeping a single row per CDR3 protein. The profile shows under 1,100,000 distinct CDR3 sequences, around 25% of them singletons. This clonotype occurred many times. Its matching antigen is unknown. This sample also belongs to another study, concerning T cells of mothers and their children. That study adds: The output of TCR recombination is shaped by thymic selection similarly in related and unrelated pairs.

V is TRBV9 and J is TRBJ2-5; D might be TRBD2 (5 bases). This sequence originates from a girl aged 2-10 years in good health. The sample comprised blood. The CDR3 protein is CASSDGIQETQYF. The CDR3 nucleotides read TGTGCCAGCAGCGACGGGATTCAAGAGACCCAGTACTTC.